Here is one TCR beta chain with its context. These data come from a study of blood T cell repertoires in COVID-19. The CDR3 contains 14 residues. V lost 4 bases to trimming and J lost 9 bases; unmatched junction nucleotides: 8. Germline values: CDR1 SGHVS, CDR2 FQNEAQ. Profiled with immunoSEQ multiplex PCR; TCRdb holds only in-frame clones, not every one. Of approximately 110,000 clones detected, nearly 90% appear once; the ten largest clones hold 8.4%. The receptor was isolated from a woman in her 70s who had recovered from COVID-19. Material for sequencing was peripheral blood. This chain joins TRBV7-8 and TRBJ2-1; 8 bases are a match to TRBD2. For the CDR3, the DNA is TGTGCCAGCAGCTCGGGACTAGGAATGGCTGAGCAGTTCTTC. It specifies CASSSGLGMAEQFF.